These T cell receptor beta chains were read from a single sample in a study of identical twins. TCRdb used MiXCR to reprocess the 5' RACE reads, holding one entry per CDR3 protein. The profile shows around 220,000 distinct CDR3 sequences, 11% to 15% of them singletons. The sequencing sample was made of memory (CD45RO+) T cells sorted from blood. Receptors were obtained from a woman aged 18-29 years in good health. Each CDR3 is given with its conserved first and last residue. A D gene is named only where the DNA matches it firmly. Clone sizes are given selectively: once, few, many, or a class where the clone is expanded.

d_call: TRBD2; clone_size: few; j_call: TRBJ2-7; v_call: TRBV11-2; cdr3_aa: CASSFLGTSGYEQYF; cdr3_nt: TGTGCCAGCAGCTTTCTTGGGACTAGCGGGTACGAGCAGTACTTC
d_call: -; clone_size: few; j_call: TRBJ2-5; v_call: TRBV5-1; cdr3_aa: CASSLGVGRETQYF; cdr3_nt: TGCGCCAGCAGCTTGGGGGTAGGGAGAGAGACCCAGTACTTC
d_call: TRBD2; clone_size: -; j_call: TRBJ2-7; v_call: TRBV20-1; cdr3_aa: CSATELSGNLEQYF; cdr3_nt: TGCAGTGCTACTGAACTTAGCGGGAATCTCGAGCAGTACTTC
d_call: TRBD2; clone_size: -; j_call: TRBJ2-5; v_call: TRBV29-1; cdr3_aa: CSVLGGTGGETQYF; cdr3_nt: TGCAGCGTCTTGGGGGGGACCGGCGGAGAGACCCAGTACTTC
d_call: -; clone_size: few; j_call: TRBJ1-4; v_call: TRBV5-1; cdr3_aa: CASSRRARGNEKLFF; cdr3_nt: TGCGCCAGCAGCCGGAGGGCGAGGGGTAATGAAAAACTGTTTTTT
d_call: TRBD1; clone_size: -; j_call: TRBJ1-5; v_call: TRBV12-3/TRBV12-4; cdr3_aa: CAFSFSRARGQGNQPQHF; cdr3_nt: TGTGCCTTCAGTTTCTCCAGGGCGAGGGGGCAGGGCAATCAGCCCCAGCATTTT
d_call: -; clone_size: -; j_call: TRBJ2-1; v_call: TRBV7-9; cdr3_aa: CASSLAGRLYNEQFF; cdr3_nt: TGTGCCAGCAGCTTAGCGGGACGATTATACAATGAGCAGTTCTTC
d_call: -; clone_size: few; j_call: TRBJ1-6; v_call: TRBV5-1; cdr3_aa: CASSLEAGASPLHF; cdr3_nt: TGCGCCAGCAGCTTGGAGGCAGGGGCTTCACCCCTCCACTTT
d_call: -; clone_size: few; j_call: TRBJ2-2; v_call: TRBV7-3; cdr3_aa: CASSRWGGTGELFF; cdr3_nt: TGTGCCAGCAGCCGCTGGGGCGGCACCGGGGAGCTGTTTTTT
d_call: TRBD2; clone_size: few; j_call: TRBJ2-2; v_call: TRBV12-3/TRBV12-4; cdr3_aa: CASRQTSGGELFF; cdr3_nt: TGTGCCAGCAGGCAAACTAGCGGCGGGGAGCTGTTTTTT
d_call: -; clone_size: few; j_call: TRBJ1-5; v_call: TRBV7-3; cdr3_aa: CASSRGADQPQHF; cdr3_nt: TGTGCCAGCAGTAGGGGGGCCGACCAGCCCCAGCATTTT
d_call: TRBD1; clone_size: -; j_call: TRBJ2-5; v_call: TRBV4-3; cdr3_aa: CASSQGSNRGETQYF; cdr3_nt: TGCGCCAGCAGCCAAGGGAGTAACAGGGGGGAGACCCAGTACTTC
d_call: -; clone_size: -; j_call: TRBJ2-5; v_call: TRBV20-1; cdr3_aa: CSAGLLGAQETQYF; cdr3_nt: TGCAGTGCTGGCCTCCTAGGGGCCCAAGAGACCCAGTACTTC
d_call: TRBD2; clone_size: few; j_call: TRBJ2-5; v_call: TRBV20-1; cdr3_aa: CSAILEAGAGETQYF; cdr3_nt: TGCAGTGCTATTCTTGAAGCGGGGGCGGGGGAGACCCAGTACTTC
d_call: -; clone_size: -; j_call: TRBJ2-1; v_call: TRBV20-1; cdr3_aa: CSARDKPQSYNEQFF; cdr3_nt: TGCAGTGCTAGAGATAAACCACAATCCTACAATGAGCAGTTCTTC
d_call: -; clone_size: few; j_call: TRBJ2-7; v_call: TRBV12-3/TRBV12-4; cdr3_aa: CASRKGRISYEQYF; cdr3_nt: TGTGCCAGCAGAAAAGGGCGGATTTCCTACGAGCAGTACTTC
d_call: -; clone_size: -; j_call: TRBJ2-7; v_call: TRBV7-2; cdr3_aa: CASSLDPRRRGQYF; cdr3_nt: TGTGCCAGCAGCTTAGATCCCCGGCGAAGGGGGCAGTACTTC
d_call: -; clone_size: many; j_call: TRBJ1-1; v_call: TRBV9; cdr3_aa: CASSGTLVVTEAFF; cdr3_nt: TGTGCCAGCAGCGGAACGTTGGTGGTGACTGAAGCTTTCTTT
d_call: -; clone_size: -; j_call: TRBJ2-2; v_call: TRBV11-2; cdr3_aa: CASNKRGAANTGELFF; cdr3_nt: TGTGCCAGCAACAAAAGAGGGGCCGCGAACACCGGGGAGCTGTTTTTT
d_call: -; clone_size: -; j_call: TRBJ2-1; v_call: TRBV5-1; cdr3_aa: CASSSGVYDEQFF; cdr3_nt: TGCGCCAGCAGCTCGGGTGTATACGATGAGCAGTTCTTC
d_call: -; clone_size: many; j_call: TRBJ1-1; v_call: TRBV10-1; cdr3_aa: CASSSGGVGTEAFF; cdr3_nt: TGCGCCAGCAGTTCGGGGGGTGTTGGCACTGAAGCTTTCTTT
d_call: -; clone_size: -; j_call: TRBJ2-6; v_call: TRBV5-6; cdr3_aa: CASSFDLDGANVLTF; cdr3_nt: TGTGCCAGCAGCTTTGACCTCGATGGGGCCAACGTCCTGACTTTC
d_call: -; clone_size: -; j_call: TRBJ1-1; v_call: TRBV4-2; cdr3_aa: CASSQEKTARVAFF; cdr3_nt: TGTGCCAGCAGCCAAGAGAAGACAGCAAGGGTGGCTTTCTTT
d_call: -; clone_size: -; j_call: TRBJ1-3; v_call: TRBV4-2; cdr3_aa: CASSRSAGSSGNTIYF; cdr3_nt: TGTGCCAGCAGCCGAAGTGCCGGGAGCTCTGGAAACACCATATATTTT
d_call: -; clone_size: -; j_call: TRBJ2-1; v_call: TRBV19; cdr3_aa: CASSILGFRSYNEQFF; cdr3_nt: TGTGCCAGTAGTATCTTAGGGTTTCGCTCCTACAATGAGCAGTTCTTC
d_call: -; clone_size: many; j_call: TRBJ2-3; v_call: TRBV10-3; cdr3_aa: CAISVGRDGDTQYF; cdr3_nt: TGTGCCATCAGTGTCGGGCGGGATGGGGATACGCAGTATTTT
d_call: TRBD1; clone_size: -; j_call: TRBJ1-6; v_call: TRBV3-1; cdr3_aa: CASSQGGTANSPLHF; cdr3_nt: TGTGCCAGCAGCCAAGGGGGGACAGCTAATTCACCCCTCCACTTT
d_call: TRBD2; clone_size: -; j_call: TRBJ2-3; v_call: TRBV7-9; cdr3_aa: CASSLGLAVYTDTQYF; cdr3_nt: TGTGCCAGCAGCTTAGGACTAGCGGTCTACACAGATACGCAGTATTTT
d_call: -; clone_size: -; j_call: TRBJ2-2; v_call: TRBV6-1; cdr3_aa: CASRTPGTGELFF; cdr3_nt: TGTGCCAGCAGAACTCCGGGCACCGGGGAGCTGTTTTTT
d_call: TRBD1; clone_size: -; j_call: TRBJ2-1; v_call: TRBV25-1; cdr3_aa: CASSEDRARQTYNEQFF; cdr3_nt: TGTGCCAGCAGTGAAGACAGGGCCAGACAAACCTACAATGAGCAGTTCTTC
d_call: -; clone_size: -; j_call: TRBJ2-7; v_call: TRBV29-1; cdr3_aa: CSVVKGYEQYF; cdr3_nt: TGCAGCGTTGTCAAGGGCTACGAGCAGTACTTC
d_call: -; clone_size: few; j_call: TRBJ2-3; v_call: TRBV5-1; cdr3_aa: CASSLMGVRTDTQYF; cdr3_nt: TGCGCCAGCAGCTTAATGGGAGTTAGGACAGATACGCAGTATTTT
d_call: TRBD2; clone_size: many; j_call: TRBJ2-1; v_call: TRBV12-3/TRBV12-4; cdr3_aa: CASRATSENEQFF; cdr3_nt: TGTGCCAGCAGAGCAACTAGCGAAAATGAGCAGTTCTTC
d_call: -; clone_size: -; j_call: TRBJ2-3; v_call: TRBV19; cdr3_aa: CASSIARATDTQYF; cdr3_nt: TGTGCCAGTAGTATAGCCAGGGCCACAGATACGCAGTATTTT
d_call: TRBD2; clone_size: -; j_call: TRBJ2-3; v_call: TRBV20-1; cdr3_aa: CSWGGRADTQYF; cdr3_nt: TGCAGCTGGGGAGGGCGTGCAGATACGCAGTATTTT
d_call: -; clone_size: -; j_call: TRBJ1-4; v_call: TRBV29-1; cdr3_aa: CSVKQGTTNEKLFF; cdr3_nt: TGCAGCGTGAAACAGGGTACAACTAATGAAAAACTGTTTTTT
d_call: TRBD2; clone_size: -; j_call: TRBJ2-7; v_call: TRBV20-1; cdr3_aa: CSAAPGTSAYEQYF; cdr3_nt: TGCAGTGCGGCACCCGGGACTAGCGCTTACGAGCAGTACTTC
d_call: -; clone_size: many; j_call: TRBJ1-2; v_call: TRBV7-6; cdr3_aa: CASSPTGTNYGYTF; cdr3_nt: TGTGCCAGCAGCCCGACAGGAACTAACTATGGCTACACCTTC
d_call: TRBD2; clone_size: many; j_call: TRBJ2-1; v_call: TRBV20-1; cdr3_aa: CSARSPGLAGYNEQFF; cdr3_nt: TGCAGTGCCCGGAGTCCAGGACTAGCGGGTTACAATGAGCAGTTCTTC
d_call: -; clone_size: many; j_call: TRBJ2-1; v_call: TRBV20-1; cdr3_aa: CSASVPTGPRSENEQFF; cdr3_nt: TGCAGTGCTAGTGTCCCGACTGGGCCACGGTCGGAGAATGAGCAGTTCTTC
d_call: -; clone_size: few; j_call: TRBJ1-6; v_call: TRBV20-1; cdr3_aa: CSAKDRGHSPLHF; cdr3_nt: TGCAGTGCTAAAGATAGGGGACATTCACCCCTCCACTTT
d_call: -; clone_size: few; j_call: TRBJ2-7; v_call: TRBV6-2/TRBV6-3; cdr3_aa: CASRVRGNVYEQYF; cdr3_nt: TGTGCCAGCAGGGTTCGCGGGAACGTGTACGAGCAGTACTTC
d_call: -; clone_size: -; j_call: TRBJ1-2; v_call: TRBV29-1; cdr3_aa: CSVGEYGYTF; cdr3_nt: TGCAGCGTAGGAGAGTATGGCTACACCTTC
d_call: -; clone_size: -; j_call: TRBJ2-7; v_call: TRBV18; cdr3_aa: CASTGGGWGEQYF; cdr3_nt: TGTGCCAGCACCGGCGGAGGTTGGGGGGAGCAGTACTTC
d_call: -; clone_size: few; j_call: TRBJ1-2; v_call: TRBV5-6; cdr3_aa: CASSDTGGNGYTF; cdr3_nt: TGTGCCAGCAGCGATACAGGTGGAAATGGCTACACCTTC
d_call: -; clone_size: -; j_call: TRBJ1-4; v_call: TRBV3-1; cdr3_aa: CASSLGQINEKLFF; cdr3_nt: TGTGCCAGCAGTCTCGGACAGATTAATGAAAAACTGTTTTTT
d_call: -; clone_size: many; j_call: TRBJ1-5; v_call: TRBV12-3/TRBV12-4; cdr3_aa: CASSLGDSTPQHF; cdr3_nt: TGTGCCAGCAGTTTGGGAGACAGTACGCCCCAGCATTTT
d_call: -; clone_size: -; j_call: TRBJ2-5; v_call: TRBV6-5; cdr3_aa: CASSHDALETQYF; cdr3_nt: TGTGCCAGCAGTCACGATGCCCTGGAGACCCAGTACTTC
d_call: -; clone_size: few; j_call: TRBJ1-2; v_call: TRBV5-5; cdr3_aa: CASSLTAKNYGYTF; cdr3_nt: TGTGCCAGCAGCCTAACCGCAAAAAACTATGGCTACACCTTC
d_call: TRBD2; clone_size: -; j_call: TRBJ2-5; v_call: TRBV5-1; cdr3_aa: CASSLAGREETQYF; cdr3_nt: TGCGCCAGCAGCTTAGCGGGACGGGAAGAGACCCAGTACTTC
d_call: -; clone_size: many; j_call: TRBJ1-5; v_call: TRBV10-3; cdr3_aa: CAAAGSGATQPQHF; cdr3_nt: TGTGCCGCCGCCGGATCGGGAGCAACTCAGCCCCAGCATTTT
d_call: -; clone_size: many; j_call: TRBJ2-5; v_call: TRBV5-1; cdr3_aa: CASSLAMETQYF; cdr3_nt: TGCGCCAGCAGCTTGGCCATGGAGACCCAGTACTTC
d_call: TRBD2; clone_size: -; j_call: TRBJ2-1; v_call: TRBV9; cdr3_aa: CASSVASGGSYNEQFF; cdr3_nt: TGTGCCAGCAGCGTAGCTAGCGGGGGTAGTTACAATGAGCAGTTCTTC
d_call: TRBD1; clone_size: -; j_call: TRBJ1-1; v_call: TRBV5-6; cdr3_aa: CASSFADRGTEAFF; cdr3_nt: TGTGCCAGCAGCTTCGCCGACAGGGGCACTGAAGCTTTCTTT